This T cell receptor (beta chain) was recovered during a study of blood T cells in healthy people across ages. Study-wide background: Every two T cells gave about one barcoded beta molecule via template switching.

Together with a sample-barcoded 5' primer, a J-beta primer mix was included in a second PCR lasting roughly 6 to 12 cycles. TCRdb used MiXCR to reprocess the 5' RACE reads, holding one entry per CDR3 protein. The sample lists 1.5 million to 2 million distinct CDR3 sequences; roughly 50% were seen once. CDR3 length: 15 residues. Germline CDR1 SEHNR, CDR2 FQNEAQ (reference sequence). V lost 3 bases, J lost 10 bases, and 11 bases stayed unmatched. The sample holds a few counts of this clonotype. Antigen unknown. Study-wide results and caveats: Naive T cell percentage showed a strong correlation with the diversity of TCR beta.

Donors were healthy Caucasian individuals from Russia aged roughly 6 to 100. A minimum of 5.5 micrograms of total RNA was extracted per sample. The material sequenced was blood. J is TRBJ2-4 and V is TRBV7-9; 8 bases match TRBD1. The clonotype was recovered from a woman aged 40 to 49 in good health. CDR3 sequence reads: CASSFQATGDGIQYF. CDR3 bases: TGTGCCAGCAGCTTCCAAGCGACAGGGGATGGAATTCAGTACTTC. Full variable domain (outside the CDR3, taken from reference TRBV7-9 and TRBJ2-4): DTGVSQNPRHKITKRGQNVTFRCDPISEHNRLYWYRQTLGQGPEFLTYFQNEAQLEKSRLLSDRFSAERPKGSFSTLEIQRTEQGDSAMYLCASSFQATGDGIQYFGAGTRLSVL.